These 5 T cell receptor beta chains were all obtained from the same sample, sequenced in a study of cytomegalovirus exposure and HLA in healthy donors. Generated by immunoSEQ multiplex PCR, the TCRdb table keeps only in-frame clones and is missing some. The table lists around 220,000 clones, approximately 83% of them singletons, with over 11% in the top ten. The sequenced material came from PBMCs. Receptor source: a woman between 25 and 40 years old in good health and CMV-seropositive.

The chain recombines TRBV5-4 with TRBJ1-1; 7 positions agree with TRBD1. V lost 2 bases, J lost 10 bases, and 14 bases stayed unmatched. CDR1 is SGHNT, CDR2 YYREEE, per germline (reference sequence). The CDR3 consists of 15 residues. CDR3 sequence reads: CASSLGPTGKERAFF. The CDR3, as DNA: TGTGCCAGCAGCTTAGGGCCGACAGGGAAGGAGAGAGCTTTCTTT.

The chain has TRBV19 and TRBJ2-5, with TRBD2 identical over 12 bases. From germline, CDR1 is LNHDA and CDR2 SQIVND (reference sequence). The CDR3 extends over 18 amino acids. V trimming: 4 bases; J trimming: 5 bases; junction bases outside the gene matches: 14. The CDR3 nucleotides read TGTGCCAGTAGTAAGGCTAGCGGGAGGGCCGGAGCCCCGGAGACCCAGTACTTC. This codes for CASSKASGRAGAPETQYF.

The chain recombines TRBV30 with TRBJ1-1; D call uncertain. In germline, CDR1 is GTSNPN, CDR2 SVGIG (reference sequence). The length of the CDR3 is 13 residues. The ends were cut back, 2 bases at V and 3 bases at J, with 10 bases in the middle. The CDR3 sequence: CAWSLLRDTEAFF. Here the CDR3 DNA reads TGTGCCTGGAGTCTCCTCCGAGACACTGAAGCTTTCTTT.

This chain uses TRBV7-2 with TRBJ2-1, with D unresolved. This CDR3 has 16 amino acids. The V gene lost 5 bases and the J gene lost 0 bases, with 14 bases spanning the gap. Germline CDR1 is SGHTA and CDR2 is FQGNSA. CDR3 nucleotides: TGTGCCAGCAGCCTTAACGCAGTGAGCTCCTACAATGAGCAGTTCTTC. It is translated as CASSLNAVSSYNEQFF.

V usage is TRBV25-1 and J usage is TRBJ1-1; the D gene is possibly TRBD1 (5 bases). The V gene's germline CDR1 is MGHDK and CDR2 SYGVNS. The CDR3 length is 15 residues. V gave up 4 bases and J gave up 4 bases, with 16 bases separating them. CDR3 nucleotide sequence: TGTGCCAGCAGTGCCCTGATCGGGGGTGGCACTGAAGCTTTCTTT. This codes for CASSALIGGGTEAFF. The variable domain in full, with the rest retrieved from reference TRBV25-1 and TRBJ1-1, is EADIYQTPRYLVIGTGKKITLECSQTMGHDKMYWYQQDPGMELHLIHYSYGVNSTEKGDLSSESTVSRIRTEHFPLTLESARPSHTSQYLCASSALIGGGTEAFFGQGTRLTVV.